The source of this T cell receptor beta chain is a study of PD-L1 blockade in urothelial cancer. About the research overall: About 85% of the 29 patients were men whose urothelial cancer was bladder-origin. Previous chemotherapy exposure amounted to 0 to 3 regimens for patients.

The CDR3 is 14 residues long. Germline trimming cut 5 bases from V and 2 bases from J; bases unmatched to any gene: 6. Germline V gene lookup returns CDR1 MNHNS and CDR2 SASEGT. TCR analog templates of synthetic origin were spiked into each PCR. Some clones are missing from TCRdb's copy, which holds only in-frame ones; the method was immunoSEQ multiplex PCR. The table has some 25,000 clones, 75% to 90% seen once. The sequences come from PBMCs, collected around atezolizumab (anti-PD-L1) treatment. The genes are TRBV6-1 and TRBJ2-7; 7 positions match TRBD1. The sequence derives from a man in his 60s with urothelial cancer. Here the CDR3 DNA reads TGTGCCAGCAGTATCGACCAGGGGGCCTACGAGCAGTACTTC. This codes for CASSIDQGAYEQYF.